One and the same sample provided the 6 T cell receptor beta chains below, sequenced in a study of blood T cells in healthy people across ages. The second PCR ran roughly 6 to 11 cycles with a sample-barcoded 5' primer and J-beta primers. One entry per CDR3 protein, called by TCRdb with MiXCR from the 5' RACE reads. The data hold more than 450,000 distinct CDR3 sequences, with about a quarter observed a single time. These data also featured in a second study, about T cells of mothers and their children.

The sample was blood. Source of these receptors: a boy between 2 and 10 years old in good health.

This clonotype was detected a few times. V is TRBV7-2 and J is TRBJ1-2; 8 bases line up with TRBD1. The CDR3 loop spans 12 amino acids. V shed 5 bases and J 9 bases; nucleotides not matched to a gene: 5. Germline lookup yields CDR1 SGHTA and CDR2 FQGNSA. The CDR3 coding sequence is TGTGCCAGCAGCGCGGACAGGGAGAGCTACACCTTC. Translating gives CASSADRESYTF.

This chain connects TRBV7-8 to TRBJ2-5, with no clear D. Trimming stripped 3 bases from V and 12 bases from J, with 17 bases between. The CDR3 covers 13 residues. The V gene's germline CDR1 is SGHVS and CDR2 FQNEAQ. The CDR3 sequence is CASSFSGFGVKYF. The CDR3 bases are TGTGCCAGCAGCTTCTCAGGATTTGGTGTCAAGTACTTC.

A remark on this clonotype: A junction boundary mismatches the germline segment, possibly from a read error. The rearrangement uses TRBV7-9 and TRBJ2-7, with 8 bases aligning to TRBD1. The CDR3 contains 15 residues. CDR1 SEHNR and CDR2 FQNEAQ come from the germline V gene (reference sequence). CDR3 sequence: CASSLGGQENSPLHF. The CDR3 nucleotides read TGTGCCAGCAGCTTGGGGGGACAGGAGAATTCACCCCTCCACTTC.

This clonotype was picked up a small number of times. The chain combines TRBV21-1 with TRBJ2-7. TRBV21-1 is a pseudogene segment. The CDR3 spans 14 residues. CDR3 protein: CASSNKGHIYEQYF. The CDR3 coding sequence is TGTGCCAGCAGCAATAAAGGTCACATCTACGAGCAGTACTTC.

This clonotype has a count of ten or more. This chain uses TRBV6-5 with TRBJ2-2; either TRBD1 or TRBD2 may supply D (5 bases each). Trimming stripped 0 bases from V and 8 bases from J, with 19 bases between. Germline loops: CDR1 MNHEY, CDR2 SVGAGI. CDR3 length equals 17 residues. CDR3 amino acids: CASSYSISGLQVGELFF. In DNA form, the CDR3 reads TGTGCCAGCAGTTACTCGATTTCGGGGCTTCAGGTGGGGGAGCTGTTTTTT.

A few counts support this clonotype. V usage is TRBV27 and J usage is TRBJ2-7, with TRBD2 matching over 10 bases. Germline V CDR1 and CDR2: MNHEY, SMNVEV (reference sequence). V lost 9 bases, J lost 6 bases, and 8 bases stayed unmatched. CDR3 size: 13 residues. The chain's CDR3 is CASRLAGGREQYF. In DNA form, the CDR3 reads TGTGCCAGTCGATTAGCGGGAGGTCGCGAGCAGTACTTC.